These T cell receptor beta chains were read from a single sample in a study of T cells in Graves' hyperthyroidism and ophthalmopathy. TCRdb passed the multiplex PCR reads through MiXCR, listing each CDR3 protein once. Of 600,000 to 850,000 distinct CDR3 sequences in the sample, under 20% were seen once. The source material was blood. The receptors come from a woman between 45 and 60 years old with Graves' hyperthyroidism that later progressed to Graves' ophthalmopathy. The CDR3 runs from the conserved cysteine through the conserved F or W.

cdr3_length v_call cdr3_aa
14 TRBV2 CASRVGQGGETQYF
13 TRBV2 CASKGSYNSPLHF
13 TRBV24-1 CATSHPPQETQYF
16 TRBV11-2 CASSRTRTAYNSPLHF
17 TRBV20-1 CSARGEGSGGPYNEQFF
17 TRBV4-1 CASSRNAERTGGEKLFF
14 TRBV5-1 CASLEDGGNTEAFF
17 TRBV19 CASSIGQGSLMNTEAFF
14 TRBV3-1 CASSQAYGNTEAFF
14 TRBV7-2 CASSLWQTSYEQYF
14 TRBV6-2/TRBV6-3 CASSYEGQGNEQYF
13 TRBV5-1 CATNRAGGDTQYF
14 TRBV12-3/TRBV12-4 CASSLEGIEETQYF
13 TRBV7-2 CASSPSGLVGYTF
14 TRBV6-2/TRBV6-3 CASSYPHRDTEAFF
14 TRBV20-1 CSVLTSGMQDTQYF
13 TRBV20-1 CSAREDSSYEQYF
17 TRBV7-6 CASSLVGLGGRGTEAFF
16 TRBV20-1 CSAAGQGVPGTGELFF
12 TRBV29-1 CSVQDRVNGYTF
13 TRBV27 CASSFSHYTEAFF
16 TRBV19 CASSIEGQIHYNEQFF
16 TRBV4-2 CASSQATAGSYNEQFF
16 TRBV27 CASSLNGIATNEKLFF
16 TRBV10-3 CAITGSGDLGSGGYTF
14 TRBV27 CASRGTGLLEPQHF
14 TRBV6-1 CASSYAADQETQYF
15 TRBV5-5 CASSLAGVINTGAFF
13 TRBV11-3 CASRGVSNYGYTF
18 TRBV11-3 CASSSLGPGTGETGELFF
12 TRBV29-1 CSVEDTGSEQYF
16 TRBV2 CASSALGGSSGNTIYF
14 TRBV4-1 CASRPRQGAYEQYF
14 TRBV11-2 CASSPTRETGELFF
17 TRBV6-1 CASSHLLAGGLGVEQFF
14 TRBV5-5 CASSLDPSSETQYF
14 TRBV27 CASSRPGHRYEQYF
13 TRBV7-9 CASSKDALETQYF
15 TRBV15 CATSGAGTGYHEQFF
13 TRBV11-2 CASSSSQEAEAFF
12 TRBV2 CASSLGKNIQYF
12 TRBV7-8 CASSLGGSVGFF
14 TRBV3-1 CASKQGASTDTQYF
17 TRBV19 CASSRGGTTRDENIQYF
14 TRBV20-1 CSATGTGVTDTQYF
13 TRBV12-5 CASGLASGTEAFF
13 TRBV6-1 CATQGDRDQPQHF
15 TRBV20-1 CSARDPGLSNQPQHF
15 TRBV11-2 CASSPRRGPVGELFF
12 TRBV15 CATSRLTEAYTF
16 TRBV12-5 CASGLSFSGSFNEQFF